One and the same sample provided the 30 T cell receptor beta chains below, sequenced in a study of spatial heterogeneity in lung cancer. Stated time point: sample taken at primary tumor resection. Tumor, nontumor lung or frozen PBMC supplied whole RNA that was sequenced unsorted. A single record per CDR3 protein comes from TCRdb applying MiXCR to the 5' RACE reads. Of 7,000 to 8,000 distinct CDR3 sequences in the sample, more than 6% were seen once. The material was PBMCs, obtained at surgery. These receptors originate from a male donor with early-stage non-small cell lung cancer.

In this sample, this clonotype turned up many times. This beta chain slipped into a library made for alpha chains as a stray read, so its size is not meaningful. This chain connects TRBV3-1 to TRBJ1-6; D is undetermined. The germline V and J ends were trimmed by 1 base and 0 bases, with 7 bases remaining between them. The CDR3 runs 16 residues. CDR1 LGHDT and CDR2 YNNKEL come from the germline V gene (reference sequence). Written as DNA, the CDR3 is TGTGCCAGCAGCCAAGGGGGATTCTCCTATAATTCACCCCTCCACTTT. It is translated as CASSQGGFSYNSPLHF. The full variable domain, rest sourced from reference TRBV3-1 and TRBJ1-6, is DTAVSQTPKYLVTQMGNDKSIKCEQNLGHDTMYWYKQDSKKFLKIMFSYNNKELIINETVPNRFSPKSPDKAHLNLHINSLELGDSAVYFCASSQGGFSYNSPLHFGNGTRLTVT.

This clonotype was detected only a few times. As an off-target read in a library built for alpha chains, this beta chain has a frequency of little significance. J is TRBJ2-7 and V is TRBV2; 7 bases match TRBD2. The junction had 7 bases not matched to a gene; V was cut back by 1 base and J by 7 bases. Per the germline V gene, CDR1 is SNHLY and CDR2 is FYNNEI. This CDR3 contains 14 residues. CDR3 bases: TGTGCCAGCAGTGAAGAAGCGGGAAGGAGGGAGCAGTACTTC. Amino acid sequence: CASSEEAGRREQYF.

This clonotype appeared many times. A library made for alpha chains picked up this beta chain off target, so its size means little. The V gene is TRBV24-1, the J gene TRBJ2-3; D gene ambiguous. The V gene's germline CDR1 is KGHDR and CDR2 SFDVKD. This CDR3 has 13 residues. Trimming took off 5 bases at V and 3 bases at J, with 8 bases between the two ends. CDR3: CATSGERTDTQYF. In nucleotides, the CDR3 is TGTGCCACCAGTGGTGAGAGAACAGATACGCAGTATTTT.

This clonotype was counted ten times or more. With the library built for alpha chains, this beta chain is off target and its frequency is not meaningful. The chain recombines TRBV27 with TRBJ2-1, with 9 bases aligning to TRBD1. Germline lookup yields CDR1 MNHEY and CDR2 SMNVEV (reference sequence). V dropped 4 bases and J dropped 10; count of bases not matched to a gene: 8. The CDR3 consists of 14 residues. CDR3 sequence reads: CASSSGTGGIEQFF. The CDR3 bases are TGTGCCAGCAGTTCCGGTACAGGGGGCATCGAGCAGTTCTTC.

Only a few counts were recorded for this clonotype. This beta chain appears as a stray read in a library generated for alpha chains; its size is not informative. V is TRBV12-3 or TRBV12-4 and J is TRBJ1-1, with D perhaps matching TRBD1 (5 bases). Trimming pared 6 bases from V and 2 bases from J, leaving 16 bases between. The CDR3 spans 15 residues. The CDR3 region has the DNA TGTGCCAGCAGGCAGCAGGTTGGGGGAAACACTGAAGCTTTCTTT. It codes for CASRQQVGGNTEAFF.

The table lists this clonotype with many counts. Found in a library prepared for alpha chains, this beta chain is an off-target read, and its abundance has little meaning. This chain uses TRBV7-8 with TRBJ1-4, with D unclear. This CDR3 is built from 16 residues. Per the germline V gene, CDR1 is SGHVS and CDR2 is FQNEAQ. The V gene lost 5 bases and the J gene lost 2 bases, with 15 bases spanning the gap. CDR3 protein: CASSQTFGTTNEKLFF. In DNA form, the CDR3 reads TGTGCCAGCAGCCAAACGTTTGGAACGACTAATGAAAAACTGTTTTTT.

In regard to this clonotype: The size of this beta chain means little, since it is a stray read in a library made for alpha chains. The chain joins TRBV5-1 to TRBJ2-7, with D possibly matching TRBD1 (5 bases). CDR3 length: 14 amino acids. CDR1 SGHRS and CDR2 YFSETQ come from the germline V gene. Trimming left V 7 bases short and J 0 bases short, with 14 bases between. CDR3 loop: CASAEQGLSYEQYF. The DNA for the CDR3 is TGCGCCAGCGCCGAGCAGGGTCTCTCCTACGAGCAGTACTTC.

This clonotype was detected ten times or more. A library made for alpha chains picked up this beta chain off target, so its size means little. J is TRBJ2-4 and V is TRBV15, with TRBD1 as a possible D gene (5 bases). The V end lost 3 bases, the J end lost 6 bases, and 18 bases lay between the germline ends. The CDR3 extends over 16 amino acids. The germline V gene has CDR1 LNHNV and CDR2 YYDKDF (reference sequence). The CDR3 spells CATSRGTQGLGNIQYF. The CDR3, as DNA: TGTGCCACCAGCAGGGGAACGCAGGGCTTGGGAAACATTCAGTACTTC.

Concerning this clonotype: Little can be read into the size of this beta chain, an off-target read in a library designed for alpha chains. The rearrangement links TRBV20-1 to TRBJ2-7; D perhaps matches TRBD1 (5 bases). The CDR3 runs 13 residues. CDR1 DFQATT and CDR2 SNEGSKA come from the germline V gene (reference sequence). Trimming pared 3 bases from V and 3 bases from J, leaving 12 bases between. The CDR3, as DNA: TGCAGTGCTAGGAAGGGGCCGAACTACGAGCAGTACTTC. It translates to CSARKGPNYEQYF.

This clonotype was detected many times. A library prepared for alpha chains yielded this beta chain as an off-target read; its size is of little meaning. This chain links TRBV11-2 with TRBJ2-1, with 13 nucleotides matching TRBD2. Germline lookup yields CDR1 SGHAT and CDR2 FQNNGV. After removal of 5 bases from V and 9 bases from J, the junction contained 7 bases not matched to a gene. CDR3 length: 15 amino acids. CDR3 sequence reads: CASSLRTSGGGEQFF. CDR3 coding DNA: TGTGCCAGCAGCCTCCGGACTAGCGGGGGCGGTGAGCAGTTCTTC. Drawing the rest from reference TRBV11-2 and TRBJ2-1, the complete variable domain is EAGVAQSPRYKIIEKRQSVAFWCNPISGHATLYWYQQILGQGPKLLIQFQNNGVVDDSQLPKDRFSAERLKGVDSTLKIQPAKLEDSAVYLCASSLRTSGGGEQFFGPGTRLTVL.

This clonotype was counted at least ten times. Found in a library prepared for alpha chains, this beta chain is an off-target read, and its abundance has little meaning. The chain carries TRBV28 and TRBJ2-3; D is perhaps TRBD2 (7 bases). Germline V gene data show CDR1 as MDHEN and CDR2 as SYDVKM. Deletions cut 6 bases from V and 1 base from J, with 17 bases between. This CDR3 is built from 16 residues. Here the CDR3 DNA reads TGTGCCAGCAGCCCTTTGCGGGGGCGCGGCACAGATACGCAGTATTTT. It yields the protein CASSPLRGRGTDTQYF.

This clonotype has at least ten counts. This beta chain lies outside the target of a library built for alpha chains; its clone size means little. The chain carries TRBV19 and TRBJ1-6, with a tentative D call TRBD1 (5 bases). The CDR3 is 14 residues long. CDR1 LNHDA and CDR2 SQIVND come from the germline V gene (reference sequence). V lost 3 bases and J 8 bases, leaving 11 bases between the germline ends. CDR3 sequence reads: CASSMGGTDSPLHF. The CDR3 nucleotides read TGTGCCAGTAGTATGGGTGGGACCGATTCACCCCTCCACTTT. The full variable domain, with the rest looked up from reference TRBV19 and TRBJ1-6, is DGGITQSPKYLFRKEGQNVTLSCEQNLNHDAMYWYRQDPGQGLRLIYYSQIVNDFQKGDIAEGYSVSREKKESFPLTVTSAQKNPTAFYLCASSMGGTDSPLHFGNGTRLTVT.

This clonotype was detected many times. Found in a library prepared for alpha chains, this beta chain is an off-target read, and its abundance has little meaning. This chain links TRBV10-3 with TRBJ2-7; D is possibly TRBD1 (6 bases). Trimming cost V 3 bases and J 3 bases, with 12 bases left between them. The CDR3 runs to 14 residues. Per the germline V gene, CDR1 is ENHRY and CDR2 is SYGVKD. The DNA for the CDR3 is TGTGCCATCAGTGACAGGGAAGGGGGCTACGAGCAGTACGTC. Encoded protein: CAISDREGGYEQYV.

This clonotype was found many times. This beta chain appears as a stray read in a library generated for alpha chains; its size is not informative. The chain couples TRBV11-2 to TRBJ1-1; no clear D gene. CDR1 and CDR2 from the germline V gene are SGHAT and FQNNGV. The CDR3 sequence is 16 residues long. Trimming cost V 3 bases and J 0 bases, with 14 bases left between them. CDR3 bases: TGTGCCAGCAGCTTTCGGGCAGTGGGCTTGAACACTGAAGCTTTCTTT. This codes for CASSFRAVGLNTEAFF.

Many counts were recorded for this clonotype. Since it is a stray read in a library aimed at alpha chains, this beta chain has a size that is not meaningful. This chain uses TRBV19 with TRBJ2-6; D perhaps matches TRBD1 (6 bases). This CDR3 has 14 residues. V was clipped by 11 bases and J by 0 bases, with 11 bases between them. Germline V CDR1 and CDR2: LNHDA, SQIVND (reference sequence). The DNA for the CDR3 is TGTGCCGGAGGACAGAACTCTGGGGCCAACGTCCTGACTTTC. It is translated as CAGGQNSGANVLTF. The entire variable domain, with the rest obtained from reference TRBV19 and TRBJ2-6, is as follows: DGGITQSPKYLFRKEGQNVTLSCEQNLNHDAMYWYRQDPGQGLRLIYYSQIVNDFQKGDIAEGYSVSREKKESFPLTVTSAQKNPTAFYLCAGGQNSGANVLTFGAGSRLTVL.

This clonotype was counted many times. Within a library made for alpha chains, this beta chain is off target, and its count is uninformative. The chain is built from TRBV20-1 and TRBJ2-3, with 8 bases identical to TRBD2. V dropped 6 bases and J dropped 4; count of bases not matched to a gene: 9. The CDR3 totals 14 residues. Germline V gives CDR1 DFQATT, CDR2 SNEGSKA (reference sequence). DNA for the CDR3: TGCAGTGCGCCAACGGGGGGGCCCGCAGATACGCAGTATTTT. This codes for CSAPTGGPADTQYF.

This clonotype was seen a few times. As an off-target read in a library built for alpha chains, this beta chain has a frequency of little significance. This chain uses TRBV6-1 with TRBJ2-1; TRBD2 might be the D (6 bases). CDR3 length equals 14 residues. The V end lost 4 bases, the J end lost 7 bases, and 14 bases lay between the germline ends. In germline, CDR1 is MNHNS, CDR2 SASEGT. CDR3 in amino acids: CASSAVEGVNEQFF. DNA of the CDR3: TGTGCCAGCAGTGCCGTGGAGGGTGTTAATGAGCAGTTCTTC.

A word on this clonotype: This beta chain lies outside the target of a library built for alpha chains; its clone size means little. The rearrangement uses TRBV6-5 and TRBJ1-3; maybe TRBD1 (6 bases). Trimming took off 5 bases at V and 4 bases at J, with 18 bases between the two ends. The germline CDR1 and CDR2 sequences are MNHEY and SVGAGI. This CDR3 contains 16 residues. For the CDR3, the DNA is TGTGCCAGCAGTGAACAGGGACGTAATGGGGGAAACACCATATATTTT. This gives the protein CASSEQGRNGGNTIYF.

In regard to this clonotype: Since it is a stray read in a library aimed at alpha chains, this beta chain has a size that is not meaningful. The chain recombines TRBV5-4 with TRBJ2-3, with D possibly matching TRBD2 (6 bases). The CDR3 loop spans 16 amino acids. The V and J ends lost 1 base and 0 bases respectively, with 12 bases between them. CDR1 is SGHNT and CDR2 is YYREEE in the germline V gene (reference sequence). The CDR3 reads CASSLLLASSTDTQYF. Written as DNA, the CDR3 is TGTGCCAGCAGCTTGTTACTAGCCTCCAGCACAGATACGCAGTATTTT.

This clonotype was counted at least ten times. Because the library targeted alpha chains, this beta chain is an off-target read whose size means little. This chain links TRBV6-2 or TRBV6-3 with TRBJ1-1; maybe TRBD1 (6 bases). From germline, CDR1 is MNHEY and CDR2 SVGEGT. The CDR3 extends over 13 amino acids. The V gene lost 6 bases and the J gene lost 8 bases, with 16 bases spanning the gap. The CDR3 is CASRTSSGAEAFF. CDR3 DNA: TGTGCCAGCAGGACGAGCTCAGGGGCGGAAGCTTTCTTT.

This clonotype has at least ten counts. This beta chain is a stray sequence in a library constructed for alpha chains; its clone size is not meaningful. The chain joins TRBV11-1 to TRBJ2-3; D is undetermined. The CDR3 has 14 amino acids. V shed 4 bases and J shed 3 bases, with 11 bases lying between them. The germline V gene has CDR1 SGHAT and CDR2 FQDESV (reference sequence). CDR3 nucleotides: TGTGCCAGCAGCTCGACGGACGGTACAGATACGCAGTATTTT. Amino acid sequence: CASSSTDGTDTQYF.

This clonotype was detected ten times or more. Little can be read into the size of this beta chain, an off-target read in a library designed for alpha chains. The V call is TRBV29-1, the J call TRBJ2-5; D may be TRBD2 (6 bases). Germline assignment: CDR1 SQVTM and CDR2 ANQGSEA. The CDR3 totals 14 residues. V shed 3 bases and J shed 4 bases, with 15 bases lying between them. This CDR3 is CSVDRGLSRETQYF. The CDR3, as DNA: TGCAGCGTTGACCGGGGGTTGAGTCGAGAGACCCAGTACTTC.

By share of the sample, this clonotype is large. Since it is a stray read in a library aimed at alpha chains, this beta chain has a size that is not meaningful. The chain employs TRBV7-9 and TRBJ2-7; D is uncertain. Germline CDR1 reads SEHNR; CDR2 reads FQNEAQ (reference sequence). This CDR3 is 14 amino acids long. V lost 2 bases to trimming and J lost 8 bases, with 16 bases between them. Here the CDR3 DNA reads TGTGCCAGCAGCTTATCAACCACTGGCGATAAGCAGTACTTC. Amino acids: CASSLSTTGDKQYF. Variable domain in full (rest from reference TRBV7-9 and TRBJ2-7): DTGVSQNPRHKITKRGQNVTFRCDPISEHNRLYWYRQTLGQGPEFLTYFQNEAQLEKSRLLSDRFSAERPKGSFSTLEIQRTEQGDSAMYLCASSLSTTGDKQYFGPGTRLTVT.

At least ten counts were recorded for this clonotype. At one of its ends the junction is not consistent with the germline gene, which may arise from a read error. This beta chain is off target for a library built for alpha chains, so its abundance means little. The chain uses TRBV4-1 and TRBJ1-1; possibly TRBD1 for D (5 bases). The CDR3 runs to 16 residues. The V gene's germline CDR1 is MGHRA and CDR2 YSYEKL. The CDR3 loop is CASTGGDSRRPRMHIF. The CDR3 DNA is TGCGCCAGCACCGGGGGGGATTCCCGCCGCCCACGTATGCATATCTTT.

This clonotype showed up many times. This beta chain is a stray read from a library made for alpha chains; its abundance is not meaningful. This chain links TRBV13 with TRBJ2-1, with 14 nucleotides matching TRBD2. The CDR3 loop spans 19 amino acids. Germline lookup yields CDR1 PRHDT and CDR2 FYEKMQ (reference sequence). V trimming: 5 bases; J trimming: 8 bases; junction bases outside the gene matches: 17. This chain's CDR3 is CASSPSPETSGGATYEQFF. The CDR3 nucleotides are TGTGCCAGCAGCCCCAGCCCCGAGACTAGCGGGGGGGCTACGTATGAGCAGTTCTTC.

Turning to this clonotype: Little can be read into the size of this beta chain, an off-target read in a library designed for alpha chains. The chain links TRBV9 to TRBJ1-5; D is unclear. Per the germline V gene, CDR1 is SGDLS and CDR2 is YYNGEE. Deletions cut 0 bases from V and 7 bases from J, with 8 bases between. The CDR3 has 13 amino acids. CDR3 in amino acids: CASSVDGQQPQHF. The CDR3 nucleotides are TGTGCCAGCAGCGTAGATGGTCAGCAGCCCCAGCATTTT.

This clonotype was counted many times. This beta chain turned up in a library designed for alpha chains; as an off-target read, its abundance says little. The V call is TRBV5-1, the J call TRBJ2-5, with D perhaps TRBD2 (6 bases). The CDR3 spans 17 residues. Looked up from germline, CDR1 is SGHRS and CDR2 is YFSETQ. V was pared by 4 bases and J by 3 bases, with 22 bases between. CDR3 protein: CASSPASGAGWEETQYF. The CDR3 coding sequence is TGCGCCAGCAGCCCCGCTTCCGGTGCGGGGTGGGAAGAGACCCAGTACTTC.

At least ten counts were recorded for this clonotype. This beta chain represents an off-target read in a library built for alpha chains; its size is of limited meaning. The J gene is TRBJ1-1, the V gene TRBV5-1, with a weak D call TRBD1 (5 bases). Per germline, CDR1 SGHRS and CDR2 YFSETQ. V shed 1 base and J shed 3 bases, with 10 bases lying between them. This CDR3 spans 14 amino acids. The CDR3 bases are TGCGCCAGCAGCTTGTGGGGCAGCCACACTGAAGCTTTCTTT. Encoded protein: CASSLWGSHTEAFF.

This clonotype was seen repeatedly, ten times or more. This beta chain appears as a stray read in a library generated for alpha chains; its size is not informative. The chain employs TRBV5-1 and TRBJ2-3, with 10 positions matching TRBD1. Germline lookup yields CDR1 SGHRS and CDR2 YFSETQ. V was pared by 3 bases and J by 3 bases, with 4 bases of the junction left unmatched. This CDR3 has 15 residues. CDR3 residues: CASSWTGGNTDTQYF. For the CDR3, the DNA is TGCGCCAGCAGCTGGACAGGGGGAAATACAGATACGCAGTATTTT.

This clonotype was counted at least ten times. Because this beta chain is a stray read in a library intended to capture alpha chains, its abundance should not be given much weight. The DNA of the CDR3 is TGTGCCTGGAGTCCGGGACTAGCGGGGAAGCCGCAGTACTTC. Protein sequence: CAWSPGLAGKPQYF. This chain uses TRBV30 with TRBJ2-7, with 13 bases matching TRBD2. The germline V gene has CDR1 GTSNPN and CDR2 SVGIG (reference sequence). Losses at the gene ends were 2 bases for V and 9 bases for J; bases not matched to a gene: 7. The length of the CDR3 is 14 residues.